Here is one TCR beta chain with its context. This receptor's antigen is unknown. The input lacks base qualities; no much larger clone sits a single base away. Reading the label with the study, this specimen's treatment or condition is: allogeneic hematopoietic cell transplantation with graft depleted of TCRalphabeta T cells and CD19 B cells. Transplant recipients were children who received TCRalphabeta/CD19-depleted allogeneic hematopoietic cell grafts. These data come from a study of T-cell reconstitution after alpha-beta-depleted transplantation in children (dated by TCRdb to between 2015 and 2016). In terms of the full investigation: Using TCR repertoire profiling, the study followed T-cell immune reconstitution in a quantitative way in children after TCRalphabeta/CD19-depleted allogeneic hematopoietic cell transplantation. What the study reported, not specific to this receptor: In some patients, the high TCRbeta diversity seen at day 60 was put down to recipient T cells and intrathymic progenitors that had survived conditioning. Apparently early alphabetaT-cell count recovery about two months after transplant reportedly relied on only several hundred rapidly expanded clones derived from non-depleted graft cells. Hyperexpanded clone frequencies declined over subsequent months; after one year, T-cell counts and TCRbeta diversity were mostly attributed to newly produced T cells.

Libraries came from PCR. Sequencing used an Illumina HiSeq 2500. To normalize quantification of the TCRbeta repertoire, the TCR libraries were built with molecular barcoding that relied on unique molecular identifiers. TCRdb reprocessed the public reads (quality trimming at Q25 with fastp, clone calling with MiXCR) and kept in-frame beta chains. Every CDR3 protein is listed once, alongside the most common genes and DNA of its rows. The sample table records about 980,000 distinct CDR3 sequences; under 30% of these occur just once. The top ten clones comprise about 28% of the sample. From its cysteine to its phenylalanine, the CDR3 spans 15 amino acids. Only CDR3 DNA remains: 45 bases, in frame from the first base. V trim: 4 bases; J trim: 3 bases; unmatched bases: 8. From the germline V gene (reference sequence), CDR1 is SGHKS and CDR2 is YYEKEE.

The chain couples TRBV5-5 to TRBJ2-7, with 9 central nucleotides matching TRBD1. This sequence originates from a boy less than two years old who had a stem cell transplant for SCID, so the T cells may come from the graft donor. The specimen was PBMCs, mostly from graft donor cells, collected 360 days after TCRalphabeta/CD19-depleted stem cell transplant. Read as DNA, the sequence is TGTGCCAGCAGCCCCCCCGGGACAGGGTTCTACGAGCAGTACTTC. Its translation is CASSPPGTGFYEQYF.